These 11 T cell receptor beta chains were sequenced from one sample in a study of CD8 T cells in Susac syndrome. Random hexamers primed reverse transcription of about 0.5 to 1 ug RNA. Each CDR3 protein gets one entry after TCRdb re-called the immunoSEQ multiplex PCR reads with MiXCR. The sample has roughly 50,000 distinct CDR3 sequences, under 95% seen once; the top ten hold roughly 0.52%. The sample consisted of CD8+ T cells from PBMCs. The receptors here all came from a human donor in good health.

V gene TRBV7-2 combines with J gene TRBJ1-3; no reliable D call. The ends were cut back, 5 bases at V and 0 bases at J, with 11 bases in the middle. CDR1 is SGHTA, CDR2 FQGNSA, per germline. This CDR3 region has 15 residues. The CDR3, as DNA: TGTGCCAGCAGCCCGGACCCGAGCTCTGGAAACACCATATATTTT. Translated, it gives CASSPDPSSGNTIYF.

V gene TRBV29-1 combines with J gene TRBJ2-5, with TRBD1 matching over 9 bases. Trimming at V came to 7 bases and at J to 5 bases, leaving 5 bases not matched to a gene. The CDR3 contains 12 residues. Germline V lookup: CDR1 SQVTM, CDR2 ANQGSEA. For the CDR3, the DNA is TGCAGCGACCTACAGGGGGCTGAGACCCAGTACTTC. This translates into CSDLQGAETQYF.

The V and J genes are TRBV3-1 and TRBJ2-7; 9 bases fit TRBD1. Germline-derived CDR1 and CDR2 are LGHDT and YNNKEL (reference sequence). The V segment lost 8 bases and the J segment 2 bases; nucleotides outside the gene matches: 1. The CDR3 covers 12 residues. In DNA form, the CDR3 reads TGTGCCAGCGGGGACAGGGCCTACGAGCAGTACTTC. Encoded protein: CASGDRAYEQYF.

The chain has TRBV29-1 and TRBJ1-1; no reliable D call. Germline CDR1 SQVTM, CDR2 ANQGSEA. The CDR3 length is 15 residues. V was clipped by 0 bases and J by 5 bases, with 16 bases between them. In DNA form, the CDR3 reads TGCAGCGTTGAAGATCGACCAAGTAGGAAGACTGAAGCTTTCTTT. Its protein product is CSVEDRPSRKTEAFF. Supplemented by reference TRBV29-1 and TRBJ1-1, the full variable domain reads SAVISQKPSRDICQRGTSLTIQCQVDSQVTMMFWYRQQPGQSLTLIATANQGSEATYESGFVIDKFPISRPNLTFSTLTVSNMSPEDSSIYLCSVEDRPSRKTEAFFGQGTRLTVV.

The J gene is TRBJ2-1, the V gene TRBV5-4; 12 bases agree with TRBD1. Trimming removed 0 bases from V and 10 bases from J; junction bases left unmatched: 5. CDR3 length: 15 residues. From germline, CDR1 is SGHNT and CDR2 YYREEE (reference sequence). CDR3 loop: CASSLGDRGRREQFF. CDR3 DNA: TGTGCCAGCAGCTTGGGGGACAGGGGGCGCCGGGAGCAGTTCTTC. The whole variable domain, filled in from reference TRBV5-4 and TRBJ2-1, reads ETGVTQSPTHLIKTRGQQVTLRCSSQSGHNTVSWYQQALGQGPQFIFQYYREEENGRGNFPPRFSGLQFPNYSSELNVNALELDDSALYLCASSLGDRGRREQFFGPGTRLTVL.

This sequence joins TRBV29-1 and TRBJ2-2; D possibly corresponds to TRBD1 (6 bases). There are 13 residues in the CDR3. V was pared by 8 bases and J by 0 bases, with 10 bases between. Looked up from germline, CDR1 is SQVTM and CDR2 is ANQGSEA. The CDR3 is CSPWTANTGELFF. For the CDR3, the DNA is TGCAGCCCTTGGACAGCGAACACCGGGGAGCTGTTTTTT.

The chain links TRBV3-1 to TRBJ2-6; D uncertain. The CDR3 has 14 amino acids. Trimming removed 1 base at V and 3 bases at J, with 4 bases between. Germline V gene lookup returns CDR1 LGHDT and CDR2 YNNKEL (reference sequence). CDR3 sequence: CASSQVGGANVLTF. CDR3 DNA sequence: TGTGCCAGCAGCCAAGTGGGTGGGGCCAACGTCCTGACTTTC.

The chain uses TRBV11-1 and TRBJ2-7, with a tentative D call TRBD2 (6 bases). The V end was cut by 0 bases, the J end by 3 bases, with 9 bases between. CDR3 length: 14 amino acids. CDR1 and CDR2 (germline): SGHAT, FQDESV (reference sequence). As DNA, the CDR3 is TGTGCCAGCAGCTTAGCGTTCGGGAGCTACGAGCAGTACTTC. Amino acids: CASSLAFGSYEQYF.

The rearrangement uses TRBV3-1 and TRBJ2-5; D is unresolved. Trimming removed 1 base from V and 1 base from J, with 13 bases in between. The V gene's germline CDR1 is LGHDT and CDR2 YNNKEL (reference sequence). The CDR3 sequence is 16 residues long. The CDR3 coding sequence is TGTGCCAGCAGCCAAGCAGCAACCTTGGCCCAAGAGACCCAGTACTTC. This sequence encodes CASSQAATLAQETQYF.

The gene calls are TRBV13 and TRBJ2-4; 8 bases are shared with TRBD2. With V trimmed by 0 bases and J by 12 bases, 4 bases remained unmatched. CDR3 size: 13 residues. The germline CDR1 and CDR2 sequences are PRHDT and FYEKMQ (reference sequence). Here the CDR3 reads CASSLGLADTQYF. The CDR3 region has the DNA TGTGCCAGCAGCTTAGGACTAGCGGATACTCAGTACTTC.

The rearrangement joins TRBV15 to TRBJ1-4; 8 bases agree with TRBD1. With V trimmed by 5 bases and J by 5 bases, 7 bases remained unmatched. This CDR3 contains 15 residues. Germline-derived CDR1 and CDR2 are LNHNV and YYDKDF (reference sequence). The CDR3 protein is CATSSRDRPNEKLFF. The CDR3, as DNA: TGTGCCACCAGCTCCCGGGACAGGCCGAATGAAAAACTGTTTTTT.